Listed below are T cell receptor beta chains from one sample, sequenced in a study of radiotherapy plus CTLA-4 blockade in lung cancer. Method: immunoSEQ multiplex PCR; TCRdb's copy keeps in-frame clones and lacks some. Here the sample spans tens of thousands of clones, roughly 80% being singletons. Sample: peripheral blood, taken from a patient treated with radiotherapy plus ipilimumab. These receptors all come from a human donor with non-small cell lung cancer whose response to radiotherapy plus ipilimumab could not be evaluated. The CDR3 runs from the conserved cysteine through the conserved F or W. A D gene is named only where the DNA matches it firmly. Part of the rows lack a size; the others show once, few, many or a class for expanded clones.

D	V	size	J	DNA	CDR3
TRBD1	TRBV4-2	NA	TRBJ2-5	TGTGCCAGCAGCCAAGATGGGCAGGGGGTTTGGGGCCAAGAGACCCAGTACTTC	CASSQDGQGVWGQETQYF
TRBD1	TRBV5-4	NA	TRBJ2-2	TGTGCCAGCAGCTTTAGGACAGGAATAAACCCTTGGAACACCGGGGAGCTGTTTTTT	CASSFRTGINPWNTGELFF
TRBD1	TRBV6-5	once	TRBJ2-7	TGTGCCAGCAGATACAGGGGGCTCTTATACGAGCAGTACTTC	CASRYRGLLYEQYF
TRBD1	TRBV19	NA	TRBJ1-5	TGTGCCAGTAGTATATCTCCGACAGGGGGCAATCAGCCCCAGCATTTT	CASSISPTGGNQPQHF
TRBD1	TRBV28	NA	TRBJ2-7	TGTGCCAGCAGACCGACAGGGAACCCCTACGAGCAGTACTTC	CASRPTGNPYEQYF
TRBD1	TRBV19	few	TRBJ2-4	TGTGCCAGTAGCCCGCTCCGACCGGGACAGGGGCACATTCAGTACTTC	CASSPLRPGQGHIQYF
NA	TRBV10-2	NA	TRBJ2-1	TGCGCCAGCAGTGATCTTTACGGGATCGGGAATGAGCAGTTCTTC	CASSDLYGIGNEQFF
NA	TRBV5-1	NA	TRBJ2-2	TGCGCCAGCAGACCAGGGCGCACCGGGGAGCTGTTTTTT	CASRPGRTGELFF
NA	TRBV4-2	NA	TRBJ2-2	TGTGCCAGCAGCCAGGATTCTGACGCGGCCAACACCGGGGAGCTGTTTTTT	CASSQDSDAANTGELFF
NA	TRBV9	NA	TRBJ1-6	TGTGCCAGCAGCGTAGAAGGGGGTATAGTCTCACCCCTCCACTTT	CASSVEGGIVSPLHF